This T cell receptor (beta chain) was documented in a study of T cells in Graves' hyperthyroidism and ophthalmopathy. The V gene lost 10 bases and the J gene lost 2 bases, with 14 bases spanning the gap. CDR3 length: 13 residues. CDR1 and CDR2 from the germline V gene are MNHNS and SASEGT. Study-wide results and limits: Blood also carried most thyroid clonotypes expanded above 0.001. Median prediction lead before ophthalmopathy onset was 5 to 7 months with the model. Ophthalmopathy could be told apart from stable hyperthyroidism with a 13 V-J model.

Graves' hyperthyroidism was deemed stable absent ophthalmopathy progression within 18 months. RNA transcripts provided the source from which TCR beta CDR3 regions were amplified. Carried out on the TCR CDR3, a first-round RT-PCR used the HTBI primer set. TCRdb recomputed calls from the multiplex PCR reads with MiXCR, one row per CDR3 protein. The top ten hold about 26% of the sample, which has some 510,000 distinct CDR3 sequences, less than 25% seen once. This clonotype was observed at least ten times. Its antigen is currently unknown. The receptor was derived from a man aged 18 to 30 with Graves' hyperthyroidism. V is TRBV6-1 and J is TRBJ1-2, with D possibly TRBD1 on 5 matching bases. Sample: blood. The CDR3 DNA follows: TGTGCCACTTCTCCGGGGCGAAACTATGGCTACACCTTC. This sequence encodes CATSPGRNYGYTF.